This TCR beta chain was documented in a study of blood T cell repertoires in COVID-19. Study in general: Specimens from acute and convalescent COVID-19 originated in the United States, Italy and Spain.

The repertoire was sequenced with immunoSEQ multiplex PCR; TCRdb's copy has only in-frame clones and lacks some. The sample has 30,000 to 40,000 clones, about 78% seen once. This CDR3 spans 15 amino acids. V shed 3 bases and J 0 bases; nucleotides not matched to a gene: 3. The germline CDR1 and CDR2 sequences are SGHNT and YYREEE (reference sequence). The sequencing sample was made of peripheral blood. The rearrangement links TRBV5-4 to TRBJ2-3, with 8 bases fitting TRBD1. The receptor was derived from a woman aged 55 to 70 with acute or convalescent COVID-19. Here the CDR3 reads CASSWGQASTDTQYF. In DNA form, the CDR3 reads TGTGCCAGCAGCTGGGGACAGGCGAGCACAGATACGCAGTATTTT.